The 7 T cell receptor beta chains listed next were all sequenced from one sample in a study of cytomegalovirus exposure and HLA in healthy donors. The data were produced by immunoSEQ multiplex PCR, yet TCRdb's version contains in-frame clones alone and is incomplete. The sample holds about 150,000 clones, 75% to 90% seen once. Sequencing was performed on PBMCs. The receptors were gathered from a man in his late teens or twenties in good health and CMV-seropositive.

V is TRBV5-4 and J is TRBJ2-7, with 8 bases matching TRBD2. The CDR3 contains 16 residues. Germline V lookup: CDR1 SGHNT, CDR2 YYREEE (reference sequence). J was trimmed by 2 bases and V by 4 bases; bases with no gene match: 11. The CDR3 protein is CASSPGGAPGTYEQYF. CDR3 coding DNA: TGTGCCAGCAGCCCGGGAGGGGCCCCGGGTACCTACGAGCAGTACTTC.

The rearrangement joins TRBV9 to TRBJ1-2; D not certain. The germline V gene has CDR1 SGDLS and CDR2 YYNGEE. The V end was cut by 4 bases, the J end by 4 bases, with 8 bases between. The CDR3 extends over 12 amino acids. The CDR3 reads CASSTETYGYTF. For the CDR3, the DNA is TGTGCCAGCAGCACAGAAACCTATGGCTACACCTTC.

This chain links TRBV2 with TRBJ2-7; TRBD2 matches at 14 bases. In germline, CDR1 is SNHLY, CDR2 FYNNEI. The CDR3 totals 17 residues. V shed 1 base, J shed 2 bases, and the junction held 4 bases outside the gene matches. This CDR3 is CASSEEGLAGAPYEQYF. CDR3 DNA: TGTGCCAGCAGTGAAGAGGGACTAGCGGGGGCTCCCTACGAGCAGTACTTC.

As to this clone: An end of the junction does not agree with germline; a read error may underlie this. This sequence joins TRBV7-9 and TRBJ2-7, with 10 positions matching TRBD1. Germline CDR1 SEHNR, CDR2 FQNEAQ (reference sequence). The CDR3 is 12 amino acids. Here the CDR3 reads CASSPWDRGPKF. CDR3 bases: TGTGCCAGCAGCCCCTGGGACAGGGGTCCCAAATTC.

This rearrangement joins TRBV11-2 to TRBJ2-3; no clear D. CDR3 length equals 15 residues. The V end was cut by 5 bases, the J end by 0 bases, with 12 bases between. Per the germline V gene, CDR1 is SGHAT and CDR2 is FQNNGV. The CDR3 nucleotides are TGTGCCAGCAGCAAGACGACAACCAGCACAGATACGCAGTATTTT. Its translation: CASSKTTTSTDTQYF.

V and J are TRBV6-9 and TRBJ2-1; 7 bases fit TRBD2. The V and J ends lost 1 base and 4 bases, in that order; junction bases with no gene match: 7. The CDR3 contains 16 residues. Germline V gene data show CDR1 as MNHGY and CDR2 as SVAAGI. The DNA for the CDR3 is TGTGCCAGCAGTTATTGCCCAGCGGGAAATTACAATGAGCAGTTCTTC. Translated: CASSYCPAGNYNEQFF.

The gene calls are TRBV5-1 and TRBJ1-2; TRBD1 aligns across 7 bases. V was pared by 5 bases and J by 1 base, with 2 bases of the junction left unmatched. Germline V gene sequence: CDR1 SGHRS, CDR2 YFSETQ. CDR3 length equals 13 residues. CDR3: CASRPGGNYGYTF. The CDR3 nucleotides are TGCGCCAGCAGGCCAGGGGGTAACTATGGCTACACCTTC.